This entry is about one TCR beta chain. What it binds is not known. These data come from a study of cytomegalovirus exposure and HLA in healthy donors. Study results and limitations: Later on, analysis showed that most CMV-associated TCR beta chains appeared to be HLA-restricted. Association of a missense DCLRE1C variant with TCR beta V- and J-gene trimming was reported in a later analysis.

13 Jbeta primers and 60 Vbeta primers were used for the PCR. The table came from immunoSEQ multiplex PCR; TCRdb's copy has only in-frame clones and leaves some out. Altogether more than 75,000 clones are present, roughly 80% being singletons, with the ten largest covering roughly 14%. This CDR3 comprises 12 residues. V shed 1 base and J shed 9 bases, with 7 bases lying between them. Germline assignment: CDR1 SGHAT and CDR2 FQNNGV. The rearrangement uses TRBV11-2 and TRBJ2-1; D is unresolved. The source is a woman between 40 and 50 years old in good health and CMV-seropositive. The sample taken for sequencing was PBMCs. In DNA, the CDR3 is TGTGCCAGCAGCTTAGTGAAGCGTGAGCAGTTCTTC. The encoded protein is CASSLVKREQFF. The whole variable domain, remainder taken from reference TRBV11-2 and TRBJ2-1, is EAGVAQSPRYKIIEKRQSVAFWCNPISGHATLYWYQQILGQGPKLLIQFQNNGVVDDSQLPKDRFSAERLKGVDSTLKIQPAKLEDSAVYLCASSLVKREQFFGPGTRLTVL.